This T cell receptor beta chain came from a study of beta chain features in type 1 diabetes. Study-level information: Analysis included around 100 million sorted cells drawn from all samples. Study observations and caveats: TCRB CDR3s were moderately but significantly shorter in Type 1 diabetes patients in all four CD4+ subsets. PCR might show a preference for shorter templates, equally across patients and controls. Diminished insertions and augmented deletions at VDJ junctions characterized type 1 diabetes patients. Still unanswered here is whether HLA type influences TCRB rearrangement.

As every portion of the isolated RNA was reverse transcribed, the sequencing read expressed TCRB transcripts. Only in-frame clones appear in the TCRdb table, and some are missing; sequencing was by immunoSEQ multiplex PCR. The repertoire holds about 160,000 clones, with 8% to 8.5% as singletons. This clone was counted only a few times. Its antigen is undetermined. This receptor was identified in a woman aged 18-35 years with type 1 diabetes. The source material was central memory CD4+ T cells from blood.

DNA of the CDR3: TGTGCCAGCAGTTCCACCCAGGGACTAATTGACACCATATATTTT. Its protein product is CASSSTQGLIDTIYF. The chain carries TRBV7-9 and TRBJ1-3, with D tentatively TRBD1 (5 bases). V was shortened by 6 bases and J by 8 bases, with 20 bases between the two germline ends. The CDR3 has 15 residues. The germline V gene has CDR1 SEHNR and CDR2 FQNEAQ (reference sequence).